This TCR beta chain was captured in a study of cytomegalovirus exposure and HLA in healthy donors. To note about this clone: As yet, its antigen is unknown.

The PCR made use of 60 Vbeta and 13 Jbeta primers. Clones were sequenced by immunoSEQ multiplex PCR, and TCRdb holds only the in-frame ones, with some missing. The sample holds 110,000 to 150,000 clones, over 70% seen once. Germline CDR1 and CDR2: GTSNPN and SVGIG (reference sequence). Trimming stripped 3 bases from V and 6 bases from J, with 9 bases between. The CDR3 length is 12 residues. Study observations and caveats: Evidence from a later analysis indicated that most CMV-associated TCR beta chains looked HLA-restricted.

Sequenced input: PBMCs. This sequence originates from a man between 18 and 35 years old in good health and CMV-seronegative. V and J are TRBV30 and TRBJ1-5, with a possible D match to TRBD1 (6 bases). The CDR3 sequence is CAWRQGSQPQHF. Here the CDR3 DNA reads TGTGCCTGGAGACAGGGTAGTCAGCCCCAGCATTTT. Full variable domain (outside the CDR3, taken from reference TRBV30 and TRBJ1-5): SQTIHQWPATLVQPVGSPLSLECTVEGTSNPNLYWYRQAAGRGLQLLFYSVGIGQISSEVPQNLSASRPQDRQFILSSKKLLLSDSGFYLCAWRQGSQPQHFGDGTRLSIL.